This TCR beta chain was recorded in a study of T cells in localized non-small cell lung cancer. Sequenced by immunoSEQ multiplex PCR; TCRdb stores in-frame clones only, minus some. The table includes roughly 38,000 clones, 86% detected once. Concerning this clone: Its matching antigen is unknown.

Study-level results: Higher blood T cell density went with longer overall survival. Adjacent lung tissue had a median approximately 57 of the top 100 clones found in the tumor.

This material consisted of peripheral blood mononuclear cells, taken before any cancer treatment. This TCR was recovered from a male donor at least 60 years old with stage II lung adenocarcinoma.

CDR3 coding DNA: TGTGCCAGCAGCCAGGGTTTCCTACGTGAGCAGTACTTC. Its protein is CASSQGFLREQYF. The chain joins TRBV7-2 to TRBJ2-7, with D possibly TRBD1 on 5 matching bases. The CDR3 has 13 amino acids. Per germline, CDR1 SGHTA and CDR2 FQGNSA. V lost 5 bases and J lost 7, with 15 bases in between.